This is a list of T cell receptor beta chains from one sample in a study of immune evolution from preneoplasia to lung adenocarcinoma. Clones were read by immunoSEQ multiplex PCR, and TCRdb kept only the in-frame ones, dropping some. The sample lists 14,000 or so clones, approximately 83% seen once, with less than 3% in the top ten. Sequencing was performed on FFPE lung adenocarcinoma in situ tissue. All receptors derive from a donor aged 70 or older with lung adenocarcinoma. Each CDR3 is given with its conserved first and last residue. The order of the fields is V gene, J gene, D gene, clone size, CDR3 protein, CDR3 DNA. D genes are given only for firm matches. Some rows have no size entry. The others give once, few or many, or a class for an expanded clone.

v_gene: TRBV19; j_gene: TRBJ1-5; d_gene: -; abundance: -; CDR3aa: CASSVGGSNQPQHF; CDR3nt: TGTGCCAGTAGTGTCGGCGGTAGCAATCAGCCCCAGCATTTT
v_gene: TRBV9; j_gene: TRBJ2-5; d_gene: -; abundance: -; CDR3aa: CASSRAGAHQETQYF; CDR3nt: TGTGCCAGCAGCCGGGCAGGGGCACATCAAGAGACCCAGTACTTC
v_gene: TRBV5-1; j_gene: TRBJ1-1; d_gene: TRBD1; abundance: -; CDR3aa: CASSSDRPTEAFF; CDR3nt: TGCGCCAGCAGCTCGGACAGGCCCACTGAAGCTTTCTTT
v_gene: TRBV6-1; j_gene: TRBJ2-2; d_gene: TRBD2; abundance: -; CDR3aa: CASSEALAGGSTGELFF; CDR3nt: TGTGCCAGCAGTGAAGCTTTGGCGGGAGGAAGCACCGGGGAGCTGTTTTTT
v_gene: TRBV5-1; j_gene: TRBJ2-2; d_gene: TRBD2; abundance: once; CDR3aa: CASSSVGGEKLFF; CDR3nt: TGCGCCAGCAGCTCCGTGGGGGGGGAGAAGCTGTTTTTT
v_gene: TRBV6-6; j_gene: TRBJ1-4; d_gene: -; abundance: -; CDR3aa: CASSYPNNEKLFF; CDR3nt: TGTGCTAGCAGTTACCCCAATAATGAAAAACTGTTTTTT
v_gene: TRBV18; j_gene: TRBJ2-7; d_gene: TRBD2; abundance: -; CDR3aa: CASSPRTGTSGNGEQYF; CDR3nt: TGTGCCAGCTCACCTAGGACCGGGACTAGCGGTAATGGAGAGCAGTACTTC
v_gene: TRBV5-1; j_gene: TRBJ1-1; d_gene: -; abundance: -; CDR3aa: CASSLQGGNEGEAFF; CDR3nt: TGCGCCAGCAGCTTACAAGGGGGGAATGAAGGTGAAGCTTTCTTT
v_gene: TRBV18; j_gene: TRBJ2-3; d_gene: TRBD2; abundance: -; CDR3aa: CASSPTGGSDTQYF; CDR3nt: TGTGCCAGCTCACCGACGGGGGGATCCGATACGCAGTATTTT
v_gene: TRBV7-2; j_gene: TRBJ2-7; d_gene: -; abundance: -; CDR3aa: CASSLRWGYEQYF; CDR3nt: TGTGCCAGCAGCTTAAGGTGGGGATACGAGCAGTACTTC
v_gene: TRBV13; j_gene: TRBJ2-3; d_gene: -; abundance: -; CDR3aa: CASSLAELTDTQYF; CDR3nt: TGTGCCAGCAGCTTAGCCGAACTCACAGATACGCAGTATTTT
v_gene: TRBV4-2; j_gene: TRBJ2-6; d_gene: -; abundance: -; CDR3aa: CASSQGVSGANVLTF; CDR3nt: TGTGCCAGCAGCCAGGGAGTCTCTGGGGCCAACGTCCTGACTTTC
v_gene: TRBV18; j_gene: TRBJ1-2; d_gene: TRBD1; abundance: -; CDR3aa: CASSLGQQGYTF; CDR3nt: TGTGCCAGCTCACTGGGACAGCAGGGCTACACCTTC
v_gene: TRBV6-5; j_gene: TRBJ1-1; d_gene: -; abundance: -; CDR3aa: CASSSPHTNTEAFF; CDR3nt: TGTGCCAGCAGTTCCCCCCATACGAACACTGAAGCTTTCTTT
v_gene: TRBV7-2; j_gene: TRBJ2-3; d_gene: -; abundance: once; CDR3aa: CASSLARGTDTQYF; CDR3nt: TGTGCCAGCAGCTTAGCAAGGGGCACAGATACGCAGTATTTT
v_gene: TRBV30; j_gene: TRBJ1-2; d_gene: -; abundance: once; CDR3aa: CAWSRWGSSYGYTF; CDR3nt: TGTGCCTGGAGTAGGTGGGGGTCGAGCTATGGCTACACCTTC
v_gene: TRBV5-5; j_gene: TRBJ2-3; d_gene: TRBD1; abundance: -; CDR3aa: CASSRGQRDTDTQYF; CDR3nt: TGTGCCAGCAGCAGGGGACAGCGAGACACAGATACGCAGTATTTT
v_gene: TRBV29-1; j_gene: TRBJ2-2; d_gene: -; abundance: once; CDR3aa: CSVQAPGAHLNTGELFF; CDR3nt: TGCAGCGTTCAAGCCCCCGGGGCTCACCTGAACACCGGGGAGCTGTTTTTT
v_gene: TRBV30; j_gene: TRBJ2-1; d_gene: TRBD2; abundance: few; CDR3aa: CAWCSPFSGTGYNEQFF; CDR3nt: TGTGCCTGGTGTTCCCCTTTTAGCGGGACCGGGTACAATGAGCAGTTCTTC
v_gene: TRBV9; j_gene: TRBJ2-5; d_gene: TRBD2; abundance: -; CDR3aa: CASSPEGGGEGETQYF; CDR3nt: TGTGCCAGCAGCCCAGAAGGCGGGGGGGAAGGAGAGACCCAGTACTTC
v_gene: TRBV19; j_gene: TRBJ1-1; d_gene: TRBD1; abundance: -; CDR3aa: CASSMQGEGTEAFF; CDR3nt: TGTGCCAGTAGTATGCAGGGGGAGGGGACTGAAGCTTTCTTT
v_gene: TRBV27; j_gene: TRBJ1-1; d_gene: -; abundance: -; CDR3aa: CASRGVTEAFF; CDR3nt: TGTGCCAGCAGGGGGGTCACTGAAGCTTTCTTT
v_gene: TRBV7-9; j_gene: TRBJ2-4; d_gene: TRBD1; abundance: -; CDR3aa: CASSHHDRANIQYF; CDR3nt: TGTGCCAGCAGCCATCATGACAGGGCTAACATTCAGTACTTC
v_gene: TRBV5-6; j_gene: TRBJ1-5; d_gene: -; abundance: -; CDR3aa: CASSTGRGNQPQHF; CDR3nt: TGTGCCAGCAGCACCGGGAGAGGCAATCAGCCCCAGCATTTT
v_gene: TRBV5-6; j_gene: TRBJ2-1; d_gene: -; abundance: -; CDR3aa: CASSLGFRTTLYNEQFF; CDR3nt: TGTGCCAGCAGCTTGGGTTTTAGGACCACCCTTTACAATGAGCAGTTCTTC
v_gene: TRBV6-4; j_gene: TRBJ2-1; d_gene: TRBD2; abundance: -; CDR3aa: CASSEGTSGSNEQFF; CDR3nt: TGTGCCAGCAGTGAGGGGACTAGCGGGAGCAATGAGCAGTTCTTC
v_gene: TRBV27; j_gene: TRBJ2-1; d_gene: TRBD2; abundance: once; CDR3aa: CASSSPGTSGMDEQFF; CDR3nt: TGTGCCAGCAGTTCCCCCGGGACTAGCGGGATGGATGAGCAGTTCTTC
v_gene: TRBV19; j_gene: TRBJ2-7; d_gene: TRBD2; abundance: -; CDR3aa: CATSPGGEASEQYF; CDR3nt: TGTGCCACCTCACCCGGGGGGGAGGCCTCCGAGCAGTACTTC
v_gene: TRBV6-5; j_gene: TRBJ2-7; d_gene: -; abundance: -; CDR3aa: CASSYSSARGYEQYF; CDR3nt: TGTGCCAGCAGTTACTCCTCGGCCAGGGGATACGAGCAGTACTTC
v_gene: TRBV7-9; j_gene: TRBJ2-6; d_gene: -; abundance: -; CDR3aa: CASSSPKRANVLTF; CDR3nt: TGTGCCAGCAGCTCCCCCAAGAGGGCCAACGTCCTGACTTTC